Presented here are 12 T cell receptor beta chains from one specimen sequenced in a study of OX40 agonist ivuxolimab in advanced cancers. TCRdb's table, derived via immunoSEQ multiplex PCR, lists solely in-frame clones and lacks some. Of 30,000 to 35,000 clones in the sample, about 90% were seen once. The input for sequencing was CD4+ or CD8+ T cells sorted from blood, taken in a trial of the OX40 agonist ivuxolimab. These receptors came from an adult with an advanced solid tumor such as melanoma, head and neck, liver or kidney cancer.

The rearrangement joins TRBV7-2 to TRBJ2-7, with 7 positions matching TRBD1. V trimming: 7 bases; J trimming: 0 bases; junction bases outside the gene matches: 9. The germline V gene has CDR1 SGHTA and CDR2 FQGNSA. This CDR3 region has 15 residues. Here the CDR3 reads CASTLNRGPSYEQYF. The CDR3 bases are TGTGCCAGCACTCTAAACAGGGGTCCCTCCTACGAGCAGTACTTC.

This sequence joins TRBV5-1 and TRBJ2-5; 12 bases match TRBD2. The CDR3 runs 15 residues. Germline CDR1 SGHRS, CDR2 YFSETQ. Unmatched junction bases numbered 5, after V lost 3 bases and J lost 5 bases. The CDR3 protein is CASSSTSGRGETQYF. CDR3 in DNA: TGCGCCAGCAGCTCGACTAGCGGGAGAGGGGAGACCCAGTACTTC.

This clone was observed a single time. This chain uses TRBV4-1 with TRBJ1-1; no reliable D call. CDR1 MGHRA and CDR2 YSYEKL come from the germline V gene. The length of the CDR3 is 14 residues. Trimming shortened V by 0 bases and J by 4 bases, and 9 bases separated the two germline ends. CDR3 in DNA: TGCGCCAGCAGCCAAGAAGCGGGTTTCACTGAAGCTTTCTTT. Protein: CASSQEAGFTEAFF.

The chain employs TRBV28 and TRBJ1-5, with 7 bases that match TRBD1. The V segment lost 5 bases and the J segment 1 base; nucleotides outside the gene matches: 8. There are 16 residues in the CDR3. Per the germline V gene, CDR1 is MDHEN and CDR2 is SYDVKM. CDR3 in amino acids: CASSPPGQTSNQPQHF. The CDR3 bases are TGTGCCAGCAGTCCCCCGGGACAGACAAGCAATCAGCCCCAGCATTTT.

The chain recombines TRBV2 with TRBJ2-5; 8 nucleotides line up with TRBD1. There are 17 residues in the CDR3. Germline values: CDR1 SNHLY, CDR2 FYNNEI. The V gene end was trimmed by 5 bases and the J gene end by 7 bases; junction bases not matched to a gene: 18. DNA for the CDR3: TGTGCCAGCAGTAAGGGAACCCAGGGGGCGATCGACAGGACCCAGTACTTC. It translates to CASSKGTQGAIDRTQYF.

CDR3 in DNA: TGTGCCAGCAGCTTAGGGGAAAGACTTAGCAATCAGCCCCAGCATTTT. This translates into CASSLGERLSNQPQHF. The rearrangement joins TRBV11-2 to TRBJ1-5, with D unclear. CDR1 and CDR2 from the germline V gene are SGHAT and FQNNGV. This CDR3 is built from 16 residues. V lost 1 base and J 0 bases, leaving 10 bases between the germline ends.

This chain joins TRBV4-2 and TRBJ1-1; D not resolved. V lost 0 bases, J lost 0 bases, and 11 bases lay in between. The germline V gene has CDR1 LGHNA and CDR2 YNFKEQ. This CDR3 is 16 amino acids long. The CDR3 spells CASSQDPAMMNTEAFF. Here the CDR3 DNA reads TGTGCCAGCAGCCAAGACCCCGCTATGATGAACACTGAAGCTTTCTTT.

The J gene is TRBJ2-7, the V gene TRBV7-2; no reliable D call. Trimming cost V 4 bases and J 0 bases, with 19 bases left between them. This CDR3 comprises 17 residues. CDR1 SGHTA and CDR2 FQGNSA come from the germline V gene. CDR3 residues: CASSSPGRFLSSYEQYF. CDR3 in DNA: TGTGCCAGCAGCTCCCCCGGACGGTTTCTGAGCTCCTACGAGCAGTACTTC.

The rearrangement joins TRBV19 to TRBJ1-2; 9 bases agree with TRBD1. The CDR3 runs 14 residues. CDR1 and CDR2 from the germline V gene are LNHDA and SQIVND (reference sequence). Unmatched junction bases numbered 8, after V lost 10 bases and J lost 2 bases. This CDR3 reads CATGQGVENYGYTF. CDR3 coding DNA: TGTGCCACGGGACAGGGCGTCGAAAACTATGGCTACACCTTC. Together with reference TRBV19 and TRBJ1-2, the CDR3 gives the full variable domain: DGGITQSPKYLFRKEGQNVTLSCEQNLNHDAMYWYRQDPGQGLRLIYYSQIVNDFQKGDIAEGYSVSREKKESFPLTVTSAQKNPTAFYLCATGQGVENYGYTFGSGTRLTVV.

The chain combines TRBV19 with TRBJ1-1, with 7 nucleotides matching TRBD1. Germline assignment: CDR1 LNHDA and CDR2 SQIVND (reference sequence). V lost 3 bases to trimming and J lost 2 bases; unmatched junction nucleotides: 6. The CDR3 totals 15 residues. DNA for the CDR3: TGTGCCAGTAGTATCGGAGGGGGCGGAAACACTGAAGCTTTCTTT. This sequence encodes CASSIGGGGNTEAFF.

The CDR3 nucleotides are TGTGCCAGCAGTTACTCGGGAGGGGCTCCCGGGGAGCTGTTTTTT. Its translation: CASSYSGGAPGELFF. This sequence joins TRBV6-5 and TRBJ2-2, with TRBD2 matching over 7 bases. The CDR3 covers 15 residues. V shed 0 bases, J shed 6 bases, and the junction held 4 bases outside the gene matches. Germline values: CDR1 MNHEY, CDR2 SVGAGI.

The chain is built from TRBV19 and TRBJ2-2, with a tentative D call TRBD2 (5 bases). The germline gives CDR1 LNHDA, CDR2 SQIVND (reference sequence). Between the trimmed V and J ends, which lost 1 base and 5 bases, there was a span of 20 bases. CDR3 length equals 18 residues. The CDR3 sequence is CASSIGRGRVLPTGELFF. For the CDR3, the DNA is TGTGCCAGTAGTATAGGCCGAGGGCGGGTCCTACCGACCGGGGAGCTGTTTTTT.